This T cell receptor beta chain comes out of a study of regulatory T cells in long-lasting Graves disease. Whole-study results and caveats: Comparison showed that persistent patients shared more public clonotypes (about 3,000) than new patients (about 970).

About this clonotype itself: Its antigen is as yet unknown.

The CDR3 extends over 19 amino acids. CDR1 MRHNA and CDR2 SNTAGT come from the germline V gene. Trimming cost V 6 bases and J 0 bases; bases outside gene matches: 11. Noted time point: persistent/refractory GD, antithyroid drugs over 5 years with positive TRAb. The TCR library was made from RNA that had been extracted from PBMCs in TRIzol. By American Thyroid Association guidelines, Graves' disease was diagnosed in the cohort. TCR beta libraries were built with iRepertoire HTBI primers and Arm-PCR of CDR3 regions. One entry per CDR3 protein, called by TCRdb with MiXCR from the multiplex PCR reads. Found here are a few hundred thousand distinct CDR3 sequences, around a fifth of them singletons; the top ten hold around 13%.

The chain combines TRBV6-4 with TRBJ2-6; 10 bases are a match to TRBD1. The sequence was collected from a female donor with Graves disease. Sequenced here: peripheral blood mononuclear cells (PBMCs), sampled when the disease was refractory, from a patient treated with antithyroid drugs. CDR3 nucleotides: TGTGCCAGCAGGGATTGGGACAGGGGTCCTGGCTCTGGGGCCAACGTCCTGACTTTC. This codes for CASRDWDRGPGSGANVLTF.